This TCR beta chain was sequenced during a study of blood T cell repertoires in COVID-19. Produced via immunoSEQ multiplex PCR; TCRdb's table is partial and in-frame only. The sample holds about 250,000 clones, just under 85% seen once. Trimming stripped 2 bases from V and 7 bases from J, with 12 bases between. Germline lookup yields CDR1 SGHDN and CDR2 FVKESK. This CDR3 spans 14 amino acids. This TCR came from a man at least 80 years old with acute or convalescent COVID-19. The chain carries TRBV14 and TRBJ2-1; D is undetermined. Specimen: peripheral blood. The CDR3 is CASSQFRSGNEQFF. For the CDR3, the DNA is TGTGCCAGCAGCCAATTCCGGTCAGGAAATGAGCAGTTCTTC.